The sequence of this T cell receptor beta chain was determined in a study of cytomegalovirus exposure and HLA in healthy donors. The CDR3 is 16 residues long. The V and J ends lost 4 bases and 2 bases respectively, with 15 bases between them. CDR1 and CDR2 (germline): MGHRA, YSYEKL. Use of 60 Vbeta and 13 Jbeta primers characterized the PCR. Assay used: immunoSEQ multiplex PCR; TCRdb lists only in-frame clones, some missing. The sample holds some 76,000 clones, roughly 82% seen once. The sequenced material came from PBMCs. The chain uses TRBV4-1 and TRBJ1-5; no clear D. The sequence came from a male donor in good health and CMV-seropositive. CDR3 loop: CASSPTLVGGNQPQHF. CDR3 nucleotide sequence: TGCGCCAGCAGCCCAACCCTGGTTGGAGGCAATCAGCCCCAGCATTTT.